The present T cell receptor (beta chain) was sequenced within a study of blood T cell repertoires in COVID-19. Overall study: From T cells, B-cell-depleted T cells, or PBMCs came the material, which was cDNA or gDNA.

Researchers sorted participants into cohorts using their self-reported clinical history. Donors in Cohort 3 who had recovered were those with two negative PCRs, healthcare professional clearance, or resolution of their symptoms. Germline CDR1 and CDR2: GTSNPN and SVGIG (reference sequence). V lost 5 bases and J 2 bases, leaving 13 bases between the germline ends. The CDR3 is made up of 15 amino acids. TCRdb keeps only in-frame clones here, not all; method: immunoSEQ multiplex PCR. Among under 450,000 clones listed, less than 90% were seen once. Sequencing used PBMCs or T cells enriched from blood (not recorded which). This clonotype was sampled from a woman in her 30s who had recovered from COVID-19. The rearrangement joins TRBV30 to TRBJ1-6; weak D call: TRBD1 (6 bases). CDR3 in DNA: TGTGCCTGGGGTAAACAGGGCACCTATAATTCACCCCTCCACTTT. This codes for CAWGKQGTYNSPLHF.